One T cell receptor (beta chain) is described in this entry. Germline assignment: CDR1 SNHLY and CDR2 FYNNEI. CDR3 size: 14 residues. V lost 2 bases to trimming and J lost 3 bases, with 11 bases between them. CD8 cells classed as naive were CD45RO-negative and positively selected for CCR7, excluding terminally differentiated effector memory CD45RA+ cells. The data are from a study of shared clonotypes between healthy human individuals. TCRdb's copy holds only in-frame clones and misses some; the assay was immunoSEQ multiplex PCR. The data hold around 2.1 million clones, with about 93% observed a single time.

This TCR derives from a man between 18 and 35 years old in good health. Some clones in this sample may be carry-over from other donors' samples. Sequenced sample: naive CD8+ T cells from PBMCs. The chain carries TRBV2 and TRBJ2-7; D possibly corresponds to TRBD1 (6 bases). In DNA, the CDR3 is TGTGCCAGCAGTGAATGGACAGCTAACTACGAGCAGTACTTC. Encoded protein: CASSEWTANYEQYF.